Detailed here is one TCR beta chain. Antigen: not known. The record originates from a study of CXCR3-negative and CXCR3-positive naive CD8 T cells. Findings and caveats of the study: TRB CDR3s of CXCR3-positive naive cells were more hydrophobic than those of CXCR3-negative naive cells.

Libraries were UMI-labeled 5' RACE TRB cDNA. One entry per CDR3 protein, without DNA, is what TCRdb gives after re-calling the 5' RACE reads. This sample contains some 120,000 distinct CDR3 sequences. This CDR3 contains 15 residues. Germline CDR1 reads SGHKS; CDR2 reads YYEKEE (reference sequence). The TCR comes from a human donor in good health. Some clones in this sample may be carry-over from other donors' samples. This chain connects TRBV5-5 to TRBJ1-1; TCRdb names TRBD1, which stays unverified in the absence of DNA. Sample: naive CXCR3+ CD8+ T cells from blood. Sample subset: CD45RO-CCR7+CD27+CD95- naive CD8+ T cells expressing CXCR3 (TNR3+). CDR3 region: CASSLRGTGGAEAFF.